This TCR beta chain derives from a study of T-cell memory formation after mild COVID-19. Trimming shortened V by 3 bases and J by 0 bases, and 9 bases separated the two germline ends. Germline CDR1 reads SQVTM; CDR2 reads ANQGSEA. CDR3 size: 14 residues. MiXCR, applied by TCRdb to the 5' RACE reads, yields one record per CDR3 protein. This sample carries roughly 13,000 distinct CDR3 sequences, approximately 19% of them seen once, and the ten largest clones take around 49%. This clonotype was observed many times. What was sequenced was PBMCs or a T cell subset sorted from them (not recorded which). This chain connects TRBV29-1 to TRBJ1-3; D ambiguous. The receptor was derived from an adult woman who had mild COVID-19 (a few samples of this study predate the infection). Cell type and time point are not known. CDR3 coding DNA: TGCAGCGTTGAGTTACGGAACTCTGGAAACACCATATATTTT. Amino acids: CSVELRNSGNTIYF.